This TCR beta chain was captured by sequencing in a study of cytomegalovirus exposure and HLA in healthy donors. Findings and limits, study-wide: Presence/absence results assume similar sequencing depth per donor, which may not hold.

Every donor was a healthy person donating bone marrow. Comments on this clone: What it binds is unknown.

The PCR had 60 Vbeta and 13 Jbeta primers. Per the original methods: Roughly 11 million shared chains were among the roughly 80 million unique TCR beta chains that a later analysis counted. Method: immunoSEQ multiplex PCR; TCRdb's copy keeps in-frame clones and lacks some. V and J calls and clone size come straight from that table; D and trimming were deduced from the DNA. The sample has 150,000 to 160,000 clones; 74% are singletons. CDR3 length equals 13 residues. V lost 2 bases and J 4 bases, leaving 8 bases between the germline ends. CDR1 MNHNS and CDR2 SASEGT come from the germline V gene. Sequencing used PBMCs. The chain uses TRBV6-1 and TRBJ1-2, with unresolved D. This TCR was sampled from a man in his thirties or forties in good health and CMV-seronegative. DNA of the CDR3: TGTGCCAGCAGTGAAACATCTCTCTATGGCTACACCTTC. Translated, it gives CASSETSLYGYTF.